One and the same sample provided the 26 T cell receptor beta chains below, sequenced in a study of T-cell memory formation after mild COVID-19 listed by TCRdb under 2021. Receptor amplification or capture employed 5' RACE. The instrument given in TCRdb is Illumina NovaSeq 6000. The public reads were run again by TCRdb, first through fastp at Q25 and then through MiXCR, and only productive beta chains were kept. Rows are combined by CDR3 protein, so each entry shows the most common genes and DNA. The table for this sample lists some 320,000 distinct CDR3 sequences; around a sixth of them were counted only once. Of the sample, around 22% falls within the top ten clones. Sample: PBMCs or a T cell subset sorted from them (not recorded which). The receptors derive from a man aged 18 to 30 who had mild COVID-19 (a few samples of this study predate the infection). The sample titles of this study are shuffled in the database, so cell type and time point are left out; the donor was told from shared clones.

The rearrangement uses TRBV12-3 or TRBV12-4 and TRBJ2-5; no definite D call. The CDR3 runs to 12 residues. Deletions cut 6 bases from V and 1 base from J, with 6 bases between. CDR3 amino acids: CASRASQETQYF. The DNA for the CDR3 is TGTGCCAGCAGGGCATCCCAAGAGACCCAGTACTTC.

The chain is built from TRBV4-1 and TRBJ2-3, with a possible D match to TRBD2 (5 bases). V lost 0 bases and J 10 bases, leaving 14 bases between the germline ends. The CDR3 runs 14 residues. In germline, CDR1 is MGHRA, CDR2 YSYEKL. The CDR3 region is CASSQEWGDRAQYF. In DNA form, the CDR3 reads TGCGCCAGCAGCCAAGAATGGGGAGATAGGGCGCAGTATTTT.

The chain joins TRBV6-1 to TRBJ1-6; D gene uncertain. V lost 3 bases and J 6 bases, leaving 6 bases between the germline ends. CDR1 is MNHNS and CDR2 is SASEGT in the germline V gene. CDR3 length: 13 residues. CDR3 loop: CASSERANSPLHF. CDR3 in DNA: TGTGCCAGCAGTGAGCGGGCTAATTCACCCCTCCACTTT.

The chain couples TRBV7-2 to TRBJ1-6; D perhaps matches TRBD1 (6 bases). Per germline, CDR1 SGHTA and CDR2 FQGNSA. The V and J ends lost 2 bases and 5 bases respectively, with 13 bases between them. This CDR3 has 16 amino acids. The CDR3 nucleotides read TGTGCCAGCAGCTTATTTAGGACAGACAATAATTCACCCCTCCACTTT. The encoded protein is CASSLFRTDNNSPLHF.

Many counts were recorded for this clonotype. This chain joins TRBV4-2 and TRBJ1-2; the D is unclear. This CDR3 contains 14 residues. Trimming left V 3 bases short and J 5 bases short, with 13 bases between. CDR1 and CDR2 (germline): LGHNA, YNFKEQ. CDR3 sequence reads: CASSQGSLGYGYTF. The CDR3 nucleotides read TGTGCCAGCAGCCAGGGCTCTTTAGGGTATGGCTACACCTTC.

The chain combines TRBV7-2 with TRBJ2-1; D remains ambiguous. The germline V gene encodes CDR1 SGHTA and CDR2 FQGNSA. The CDR3 is 11 residues long. With 0 bases removed from V and 9 bases from J, the gap between germline ends came to 3 bases. The chain's CDR3 is CASSLAAEQFF. CDR3 coding DNA: TGTGCCAGCAGCTTAGCAGCTGAGCAGTTCTTC.

There are many counts of this clonotype. The chain has TRBV9 and TRBJ2-4, with TRBD1 matching 7 bases. Germline CDR1 and CDR2: SGDLS and YYNGEE. The CDR3 extends over 20 amino acids. V dropped 0 bases and J dropped 9; count of bases not matched to a gene: 24. The CDR3 reads CASSVASPHYIGTAVSIQYF. CDR3 sequence (DNA): TGTGCCAGCAGCGTAGCATCACCGCACTACATTGGGACAGCCGTGAGCATTCAGTACTTC.

This clonotype was counted a few times. CDR3 amino acids: CASSIARATRTYEQYF. CDR3 DNA: TGTGCCAGCAGTATAGCGAGGGCGACTAGGACCTACGAGCAGTACTTC. This chain uses TRBV7-8 with TRBJ2-7, with D possibly matching TRBD2 (6 bases). The CDR3 consists of 16 residues. The germline V gene has CDR1 SGHVS and CDR2 FQNEAQ. V shed 6 bases and J shed 2 bases, with 20 bases lying between them.

This clonotype came up many times. The chain carries TRBV27 and TRBJ2-3, with D maybe TRBD2 (7 bases). CDR3 length: 16 residues. Per germline, CDR1 MNHEY and CDR2 SMNVEV (reference sequence). The V end lost 2 bases, the J end lost 4 bases, and 16 bases lay between the germline ends. CDR3 nucleotides: TGTGCCAGCAGTTTAGGCCTTCGGGGGGCGGCAGATACGCAGTATTTT. Protein product: CASSLGLRGAADTQYF.

The CDR3 sequence: CSARDPLAGYNEQFF. Here the CDR3 DNA reads TGCAGTGCTAGAGATCCACTAGCGGGGTACAATGAGCAGTTCTTC. The chain has TRBV20-1 and TRBJ2-1; 10 positions agree with TRBD2. After removal of 0 bases from V and 4 bases from J, the junction contained 3 bases not matched to a gene. Germline values: CDR1 DFQATT, CDR2 SNEGSKA (reference sequence). The CDR3 is 15 residues long.

The chain carries TRBV5-1 and TRBJ1-2; TRBD1 agrees at 8 bases. In germline, CDR1 is SGHRS, CDR2 YFSETQ. The CDR3 consists of 14 residues. J was trimmed by 6 bases and V by 4 bases; bases with no gene match: 8. CDR3 bases: TGCGCCAGCAGCACCGGACAGGGAAATAATGGCTACACCTTC. Its translation is CASSTGQGNNGYTF.

This chain joins TRBV6-5 and TRBJ1-2; D call uncertain. V was pared by 0 bases and J by 7 bases, with 9 bases between. The length of the CDR3 is 13 residues. CDR1 and CDR2 from the germline V gene are MNHEY and SVGAGI. The CDR3 DNA is TGTGCCAGCAGTTACTCGCAGTCTCGTGGCTACACCTTC. It is translated as CASSYSQSRGYTF.

This clonotype was observed at least ten times. V and J are TRBV4-1 and TRBJ1-2, with D possibly TRBD1 on 5 matching bases. Germline values: CDR1 MGHRA, CDR2 YSYEKL. The CDR3 extends over 14 amino acids. V lost 0 bases and J lost 8, with 13 bases in between. CDR3 in DNA: TGCGCCAGCAGCCAAGAGCCGCAGGGCCGGGGCTACACCTTC. This gives the protein CASSQEPQGRGYTF.

The chain links TRBV20-1 to TRBJ2-3, with D tentatively TRBD2 (6 bases). This CDR3 comprises 12 residues. V lost 3 bases and J lost 5, with 9 bases in between. Germline assignment: CDR1 DFQATT and CDR2 SNEGSKA (reference sequence). The CDR3 coding sequence is TGCAGTGCTAGCGGGGGAGGAGATACGCAGTATTTT. Protein: CSASGGGDTQYF.

This clonotype was seen at least ten times. The CDR3 DNA sequence: TGTGCCAGCGGAACAGGCGAGTATTCACCCCTCCACTTT. Translation: CASGTGEYSPLHF. The chain employs TRBV6-5 and TRBJ1-6; TRBD1 is a possible D gene (5 bases). The germline V gene encodes CDR1 MNHEY and CDR2 SVGAGI. Trimming took off 8 bases at V and 8 bases at J, with 13 bases between the two ends. The CDR3 is made up of 13 amino acids.

J is TRBJ1-5 and V is TRBV5-1, with 7 bases identical to TRBD1. The CDR3 is made up of 15 amino acids. CDR1 is SGHRS, CDR2 YFSETQ, per germline. V was clipped by 0 bases and J by 4 bases; unmatched bases: 4. Written as DNA, the CDR3 is TGCGCCAGCAGCTTGGCGGGACAGTGGAATCAGCCCCAGCATTTT. It translates to CASSLAGQWNQPQHF.

This clonotype was seen a single time. The chain joins TRBV11-2 to TRBJ2-3, with 10 positions matching TRBD1. The CDR3 consists of 15 residues. The V segment lost 4 bases and the J segment 3 bases; nucleotides outside the gene matches: 4. The germline V gene encodes CDR1 SGHAT and CDR2 FQNNGV. The CDR3 DNA reads TGTGCCAGCAGCTCCCGGGACAGGGGTACAGATACGCAGTATTTT. This gives the protein CASSSRDRGTDTQYF.

This clonotype was seen more than once but under ten times. The CDR3 nucleotides are TGCGCCAGCAGCCCGCTGGGGGGGCAGACCGGGGAGCTGTTTTTT. Its translation: CASSPLGGQTGELFF. The J gene is TRBJ2-2, the V gene TRBV4-1, with D perhaps matching TRBD2 (7 bases). From germline, CDR1 is MGHRA and CDR2 YSYEKL. The CDR3 covers 15 residues. V lost 4 bases, J lost 5 bases, and 14 bases lay in between.

Many counts were recorded for this clonotype. V usage is TRBV5-1 and J usage is TRBJ2-1; TRBD1 might be the D (6 bases). CDR3 length: 12 residues. V was clipped by 6 bases and J by 5 bases, with 9 bases between them. CDR1 is SGHRS, CDR2 YFSETQ, per germline. The CDR3, as DNA: TGCGCCAGCATTGGGGGCAACAATGAGCAGTTCTTC. Its protein product is CASIGGNNEQFF. Supplemented by reference TRBV5-1 and TRBJ2-1, the full variable domain reads KAGVTQTPRYLIKTRGQQVTLSCSPISGHRSVSWYQQTPGQGLQFLFEYFSETQRNKGNFPGRFSGRQFSNSRSEMNVSTLELGDSALYLCASIGGNNEQFFGPGTRLTVL.

This clonotype occurred a few times. J is TRBJ2-4 and V is TRBV28; D tentatively reads TRBD1 or TRBD2 (6 bases each). This CDR3 has 14 residues. CDR1 and CDR2 from the germline V gene are MDHEN and SYDVKM. V was shortened by 2 bases and J by 8 bases, with 13 bases between the two germline ends. Here the CDR3 reads CASSLEGGSDIQYF. The CDR3 nucleotides read TGTGCCAGCAGTTTAGAGGGGGGCTCGGACATTCAGTACTTC.

This rearrangement joins TRBV20-1 to TRBJ2-5; perhaps D is TRBD1 or TRBD2 (5 bases each). Germline V gene lookup returns CDR1 DFQATT and CDR2 SNEGSKA (reference sequence). This CDR3 spans 13 amino acids. Deletions cut 6 bases from V and 3 bases from J, with 14 bases between. CDR3 coding DNA: TGCAGTGCCCCCGGGGTGGGGGAAGAGACCCAGTACTTC. Translated: CSAPGVGEETQYF.

This chain joins TRBV24-1 and TRBJ1-2; TRBD1 matches at 7 bases. The CDR3 is made up of 14 amino acids. The ends lost 4 bases at V and 8 bases at J; junction bases unmatched: 9. The germline V gene encodes CDR1 KGHDR and CDR2 SFDVKD. In DNA form, the CDR3 reads TGTGCCACCAGTGAACAAGACAGGGCGGACGGCTACACCTTC. Protein sequence: CATSEQDRADGYTF.

Worth noting for this clonotype: At one boundary the junction diverges from the germline segment, which might be a read error. The chain recombines TRBV7-2 with TRBJ2-1, with 11 bases matching TRBD2. The CDR3 runs 14 residues. Germline CDR1 is SGHTA and CDR2 is FQGNSA. For the CDR3, the DNA is TGTGCCAGCAGCTTAGCTAAACTAGCGGGGGTCCCAGTCTTC. Translated, it gives CASSLAKLAGVPVF. Filled out from reference TRBV7-2 and TRBJ2-1, the complete variable domain reads GAGVSQSPSNKVTEKGKDVELRCDPISGHTALYWYRQSLGQGLEFLIYFQGNSAPDKSGLPSDRFSAERTGGSVSTLTIQRTQQEDSAVYLCASSLAKLAGVPVFGPGTRLTVL.

The chain links TRBV28 to TRBJ2-7, with D perhaps TRBD1 (6 bases). Trimming removed 5 bases from V and 0 bases from J, with 14 bases in between. Germline-derived CDR1 and CDR2 are MDHEN and SYDVKM. The CDR3 is made up of 15 amino acids. The CDR3 coding sequence is TGTGCCAGCAGTCGAGGTGGACAGAGCTCCTACGAGCAGTACGTC. Translation: CASSRGGQSSYEQYV.

V gene TRBV18 combines with J gene TRBJ2-1; D not certain. The germline CDR1 and CDR2 sequences are KGHSH and LQKENI. Between the trimmed V and J ends, which lost 2 bases and 9 bases, there was a span of 11 bases. The length of the CDR3 is 13 residues. CDR3 nucleotides: TGTGCCAGCTCACCATCCGAAGACGGTGAGCAGTTCTTC. This gives the protein CASSPSEDGEQFF.

V is TRBV6-6 and J is TRBJ1-2; D is unclear. V gave up 6 bases and J gave up 6 bases, with 8 bases separating them. This CDR3 is 11 amino acids long. Germline CDR1 reads MNHNY; CDR2 reads SVGAGI (reference sequence). CDR3 amino acids: CASSKLDGYTF. The CDR3 coding sequence is TGTGCCAGCAGCAAACTAGATGGCTACACCTTC.